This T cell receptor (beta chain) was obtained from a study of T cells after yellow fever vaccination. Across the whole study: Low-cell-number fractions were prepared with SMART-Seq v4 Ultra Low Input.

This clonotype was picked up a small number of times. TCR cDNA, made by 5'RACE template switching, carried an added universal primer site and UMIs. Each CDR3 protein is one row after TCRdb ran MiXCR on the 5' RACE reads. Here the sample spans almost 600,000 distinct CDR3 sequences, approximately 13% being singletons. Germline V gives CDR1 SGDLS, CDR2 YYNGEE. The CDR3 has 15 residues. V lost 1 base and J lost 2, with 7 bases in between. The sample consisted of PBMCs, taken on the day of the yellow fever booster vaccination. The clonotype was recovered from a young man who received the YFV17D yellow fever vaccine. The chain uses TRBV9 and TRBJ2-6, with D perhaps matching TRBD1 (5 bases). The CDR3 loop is CASSVPGTGANVLTF. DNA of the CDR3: TGTGCCAGCAGCGTACCAGGGACTGGGGCCAACGTCCTGACTTTC.